This T cell receptor (beta chain) was recovered during a study of CD8 T cells in Susac syndrome. Only a few counts were recorded for this clonotype. With random hexamers, roughly 0.45 to 1 ug RNA was reverse transcribed. Each CDR3 protein is one row after TCRdb ran MiXCR on the immunoSEQ multiplex PCR reads. This table has about 300,000 distinct CDR3 sequences, approximately 85% appearing once. The CDR3 is 14 residues long. Deletions cut 3 bases from V and 0 bases from J, with 9 bases between. CDR1 MDHEN and CDR2 SYDVKM come from the germline V gene. Negative isolation yielded CD8+ and CD4+ T cells; FACS enriched TEMRA cells.

This sequence joins TRBV28 and TRBJ2-7; tentatively, D is TRBD1 or TRBD2 (5 bases each). The receptor comes from a human donor with multiple sclerosis. Sequenced sample: CD8+ T cells from PBMCs. The CDR3 coding sequence is TGTGCCAGCAGTTTTTCAGGGACCTCCTACGAGCAGTACTTC. This sequence encodes CASSFSGTSYEQYF.